Below are 9 T cell receptor beta chains sequenced from a single sample in a study of identical twins. Each CDR3 protein is one row after TCRdb ran MiXCR on the 5' RACE reads. The table lists approximately 220,000 distinct CDR3 sequences, under 10% of them singletons. This sample was shared with a second study, whose subject was yellow fever vaccine responses in identical twins.

The sample taken for sequencing was memory (CD45RO+) T cells sorted from blood. These receptors were collected from a woman aged 18-30 years in good health.

A few counts support this clonotype. The gene calls are TRBV2 and TRBJ2-5; D is uncertain. Germline V gene data show CDR1 as SNHLY and CDR2 as FYNNEI. Trimming removed 0 bases from V and 4 bases from J, with 9 bases in between. CDR3 length equals 14 residues. The CDR3 is CASSEASVLETQYF. CDR3 coding DNA: TGTGCCAGCAGTGAAGCCTCCGTTTTAGAGACCCAGTACTTC.

This chain connects TRBV20-1 to TRBJ2-2, with D possibly matching TRBD1 (5 bases). The ends were cut back, 6 bases at V and 5 bases at J, with 19 bases in the middle. Germline V lookup: CDR1 DFQATT, CDR2 SNEGSKA (reference sequence). The CDR3 spans 15 residues. DNA for the CDR3: TGCAGTGCAAAACAGGAATCCAGAGGTACCGGGGAGCTGTTTTTT. Translated: CSAKQESRGTGELFF.

This chain uses TRBV5-5 with TRBJ1-6; D ambiguous. The CDR3 loop spans 16 amino acids. The germline V gene encodes CDR1 SGHKS and CDR2 YYEKEE (reference sequence). Trimming left V 0 bases short and J 4 bases short, with 11 bases between. CDR3 nucleotide sequence: TGTGCCAGCAGCTTGGGGGCAGAGGTTTATAATTCACCCCTCCACTTT. It yields the protein CASSLGAEVYNSPLHF.

There are many counts of this clonotype. This sequence joins TRBV3-1 and TRBJ2-3, with D perhaps TRBD2 (5 bases). Trimming removed 0 bases at V and 3 bases at J, with 13 bases between. Germline V lookup: CDR1 LGHDT, CDR2 YNNKEL (reference sequence). There are 16 residues in the CDR3. CDR3 protein: CASSQDSGVRTDTQYF. The CDR3 DNA reads as TGTGCCAGCAGCCAAGATTCCGGGGTAAGGACAGATACGCAGTATTTT.

The rearrangement uses TRBV6-1 and TRBJ1-3; D is uncertain. The length of the CDR3 is 15 residues. The V gene lost 4 bases and the J gene lost 3 bases, with 13 bases spanning the gap. Germline CDR1 MNHNS, CDR2 SASEGT. CDR3 sequence: CASSAPGPGGNTIYF. CDR3 coding DNA: TGTGCCAGCAGTGCCCCGGGCCCTGGTGGAAACACCATATATTTT.

This clonotype was seen ten or more times. In DNA, the CDR3 is TGTGCCAGCAGCTTAGGGGGCTCTAGCACAGATACGCAGTATTTT. It specifies CASSLGGSSTDTQYF. The chain is built from TRBV5-5 and TRBJ2-3; 7 bases match TRBD1. The CDR3 extends over 15 amino acids. V shed 2 bases and J 0 bases; nucleotides not matched to a gene: 3. Germline V gene sequence: CDR1 SGHKS, CDR2 YYEKEE (reference sequence).

The rearrangement joins TRBV6-1 to TRBJ1-2; D may be TRBD1 (6 bases). This CDR3 spans 13 amino acids. V lost 6 bases to trimming and J lost 8 bases, with 16 bases between them. CDR1 MNHNS and CDR2 SASEGT come from the germline V gene. CDR3 bases: TGTGCCAGCAGCGCAGACAGGCTGGGGGGCTACACCTTC. Translating it yields CASSADRLGGYTF.

This clonotype has a count of ten or more. The chain combines TRBV30 with TRBJ1-6; TRBD1 is a possible D gene (6 bases). The germline gives CDR1 GTSNPN, CDR2 SVGIG (reference sequence). V lost 4 bases, J lost 4 bases, and 8 bases lay in between. The CDR3 spans 13 residues. The CDR3 nucleotides read TGTGCCTGGATCGGACAGTATAATTCACCCCTCCACTTT. Amino acids: CAWIGQYNSPLHF.

This clonotype was counted a few times. V gene TRBV21-1 combines with J gene TRBJ2-1; TRBD1 is the table's D call and was not checked against the DNA. TRBV21-1 has pseudogene status. CDR3 size: 16 residues. The CDR3 protein is CASSPRGGSSYNEQFF. The CDR3 DNA sequence: TGTGCCAGCAGTCCCCGGGGTGGAAGCTCCTACAATGAGCAGTTCTTC.